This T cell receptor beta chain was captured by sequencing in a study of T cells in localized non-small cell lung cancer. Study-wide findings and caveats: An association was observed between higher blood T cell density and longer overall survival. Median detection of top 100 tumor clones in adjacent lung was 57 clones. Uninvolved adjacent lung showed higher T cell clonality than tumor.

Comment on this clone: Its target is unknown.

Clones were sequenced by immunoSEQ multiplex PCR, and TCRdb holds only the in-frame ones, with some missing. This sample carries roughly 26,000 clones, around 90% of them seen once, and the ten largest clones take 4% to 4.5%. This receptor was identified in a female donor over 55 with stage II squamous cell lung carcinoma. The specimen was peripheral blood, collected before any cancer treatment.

As DNA, the CDR3 is TGTGCCAGCAGTCCTAGACAGGGGAAAAACAATGAGCAGTTCTTC. It yields the protein CASSPRQGKNNEQFF. J is TRBJ2-1 and V is TRBV28; 8 nucleotides line up with TRBD1. CDR1 is MDHEN, CDR2 SYDVKM, per germline. This CDR3 has 15 residues. V shed 5 bases and J 5 bases; nucleotides not matched to a gene: 8.